The T cell receptor beta chain under discussion was sequenced for a study of molecular identifiers for immune sequencing clone quantification. Overall study results and limits: Spiked Jurkat TCR RNA equivalent to one cell reportedly surfaced among approximately 1.1 million naive cells.

The germline gives CDR1 SGHTA, CDR2 FQGNSA. The CDR3 runs 17 residues. J lost 1 base, V lost 5 bases, and 10 bases had no gene match. TCRdb re-called the PCR reads through MiXCR, storing one row per CDR3 protein. In the table there are about 60,000 distinct CDR3 sequences, over 15% of which are singletons. Source material for naive CD8 libraries was roughly 20,000 to 1,000,000 sorted cells, with 10%, 30% or 50% RNA. This clonotype has at least ten counts. What it binds is unknown. The source material was naive CD8+ T cells from blood, with Jurkat cell RNA spiked in. Regarding subset: FACS-sorted CD8+CD4-CCR7+CD45RA+ naive T cells. J is TRBJ2-1 and V is TRBV7-2, with 8 bases aligning to TRBD2. The TCR was taken from a human donor in good health. Some libraries in this study had Jurkat cell RNA spiked in. The CDR3: CASSPRPGGRSYNEQFF. CDR3 coding DNA: TGTGCCAGCAGCCCCCGTCCAGGCGGGAGGTCCTACAATGAGCAGTTCTTC.